The 21 T cell receptor beta chains in this list originate from one sample, sequenced in a study of shared clonotypes between healthy human individuals. Using immunoSEQ multiplex PCR, the repertoire was profiled, and TCRdb retains in-frame clones only, with some absent. The profile shows more than 400,000 clones, approximately 81% of them singletons. The sequenced material came from PBMCs. The source of these receptors is a woman aged 40 to 50 in good health. Some clones in this sample may be carry-over from other donors' samples.

This clone occurred a few times. The V gene is TRBV14, the J gene TRBJ1-1; 9 bases agree with TRBD1. The CDR3 runs to 17 residues. The germline V gene encodes CDR1 SGHDN and CDR2 FVKESK. Trimming took 1 base from V and 2 from J; bases not matched to a gene: 8. In DNA form, the CDR3 reads TGTGCCAGCAGCCAAGTTTACAGGGGGCGAGGAAACACTGAAGCTTTCTTT. It is translated as CASSQVYRGRGNTEAFF.

The chain has TRBV28 and TRBJ2-7; no clear D gene. The CDR3 covers 14 residues. Germline V gene data show CDR1 as MDHEN and CDR2 as SYDVKM. Trimming left V 5 bases short and J 0 bases short, with 11 bases between. DNA of the CDR3: TGTGCCAGCAGTACCGCCGACGGCTCCTACGAGCAGTACTTC. This encodes CASSTADGSYEQYF. The full variable domain, rest sourced from reference TRBV28 and TRBJ2-7, is DVKVTQSSRYLVKRTGEKVFLECVQDMDHENMFWYRQDPGLGLRLIYFSYDVKMKEKGDIPEGYSVSREKKERFSLILESASTNQTSMYLCASSTADGSYEQYFGPGTRLTVT.

V gene TRBV7-2 combines with J gene TRBJ2-2, with 7 positions matching TRBD2. J gave up 4 bases and V 5 bases, and 7 bases lay outside the gene matches. CDR3 length: 15 amino acids. Germline V lookup: CDR1 SGHTA, CDR2 FQGNSA. DNA of the CDR3: TGTGCCAGCAGCCTCGCTAGCGGCTCCACCGGGGAGCTGTTTTTT. This codes for CASSLASGSTGELFF. The complete variable domain, with remaining parts taken from reference TRBV7-2 and TRBJ2-2, reads GAGVSQSPSNKVTEKGKDVELRCDPISGHTALYWYRQSLGQGLEFLIYFQGNSAPDKSGLPSDRFSAERTGGSVSTLTIQRTQQEDSAVYLCASSLASGSTGELFFGEGSRLTVL.

This clone was seen at least ten times. Other nucleotide sequences in the sample specify the same CDR3. V is TRBV18 and J is TRBJ2-1; a weak D match, TRBD2 (11 bases). The CDR3 contains 16 residues. Germline CDR1 KGHSH, CDR2 LQKENI. Trimming removed 2 bases from V and 8 bases from J, with 19 bases in between. The CDR3 nucleotides read TGTGCCAGCTCACCAGCGACTAGCGGGACAGGGGATGAGCAGTTCTTC. Amino acid sequence: CASSPATSGTGDEQFF. The whole variable domain, remainder taken from reference TRBV18 and TRBJ2-1, is NAGVMQNPRHLVRRRGQEARLRCSPMKGHSHVYWYRQLPEEGLKFMVYLQKENIIDESGMPKERFSAEFPKEGPSILRIQQVVRGDSAAYFCASSPATSGTGDEQFFGPGTRLTVL.

This clone was picked up a small number of times. The chain links TRBV5-1 to TRBJ2-1, with no clear D. Per the germline V gene, CDR1 is SGHRS and CDR2 is YFSETQ. The CDR3 extends over 13 amino acids. V was clipped by 2 bases and J by 8 bases, with 11 bases between them. The CDR3 coding sequence is TGCGCCAGCAGCTTTGGGGTTCGCGATGAGCAGTTCTTC. It codes for CASSFGVRDEQFF.

The sample holds a few counts of this clone. The chain is built from TRBV5-1 and TRBJ2-7; 12 bases line up with TRBD2. Per germline, CDR1 SGHRS and CDR2 YFSETQ. V shed 3 bases, J shed 4 bases, and the junction held 11 bases outside the gene matches. CDR3 size: 17 residues. CDR3 amino acids: CASSWGTLTSGGYEQYF. The DNA for the CDR3 is TGCGCCAGCAGCTGGGGGACCCTGACTAGCGGGGGATACGAGCAGTACTTC.

In DNA, the CDR3 is TGTGCCAGCACCGTTGGGTTCGAAGCGTCTGAGCAGTTCTTC. It is translated as CASTVGFEASEQFF. V and J are TRBV6-5 and TRBJ2-1, with D uncertain. V was shortened by 7 bases and J by 9 bases, with 19 bases between the two germline ends. The CDR3 has 14 residues. Germline CDR1 MNHEY, CDR2 SVGAGI.

In this sample, this clone turned up a few times. The chain couples TRBV19 to TRBJ2-6, with D tentatively TRBD2 (6 bases). The CDR3 spans 16 residues. The V and J ends lost 3 bases and 2 bases respectively, with 11 bases between them. Germline CDR1 reads LNHDA; CDR2 reads SQIVND (reference sequence). In DNA, the CDR3 is TGTGCCAGTAGTATGCGCAGGGAGGCTGGGGCCAACGTCCTGACTTTC. Its translation is CASSMRREAGANVLTF.

The chain carries TRBV28 and TRBJ2-2; 9 positions agree with TRBD1. This CDR3 comprises 18 residues. Germline CDR1 MDHEN, CDR2 SYDVKM. Unmatched junction bases numbered 9, after V lost 2 bases and J lost 2 bases. CDR3 in amino acids: CASSLPRDRVINTGELFF. The CDR3 region has the DNA TGTGCCAGCAGTTTACCCCGGGACAGGGTCATAAACACCGGGGAGCTGTTTTTT. Full variable domain (rest looked up from reference TRBV28 and TRBJ2-2): DVKVTQSSRYLVKRTGEKVFLECVQDMDHENMFWYRQDPGLGLRLIYFSYDVKMKEKGDIPEGYSVSREKKERFSLILESASTNQTSMYLCASSLPRDRVINTGELFFGEGSRLTVL.

The CDR3 region is CASSMDLEADTQYF. The CDR3 bases are TGTGCCAGCAGCATGGACCTCGAGGCAGATACGCAGTATTTT. The chain employs TRBV6-5 and TRBJ2-3; D unresolved. The length of the CDR3 is 14 residues. Trimming shortened V by 6 bases and J by 4 bases, and 14 bases separated the two germline ends. Per germline, CDR1 MNHEY and CDR2 SVGAGI.

This chain joins TRBV19 and TRBJ2-2; D may be TRBD2 (5 bases). Trimming left V 6 bases short and J 5 bases short, with 13 bases between. Germline lookup yields CDR1 LNHDA and CDR2 SQIVND (reference sequence). This CDR3 is 14 amino acids long. DNA of the CDR3: TGTGCCAGTAGGGCGACACGGGATACCGGGGAGCTGTTTTTT. Protein sequence: CASRATRDTGELFF.

The chain recombines TRBV27 with TRBJ1-2; 10 nucleotides line up with TRBD1. The germline CDR1 and CDR2 sequences are MNHEY and SMNVEV (reference sequence). With 6 bases clipped from V and 4 bases from J, the junction kept 11 bases outside the gene matches. This CDR3 is 16 amino acids long. For the CDR3, the DNA is TGTGCCAGCAGCCCCCTCGACAGGGGGCCCGGCTATGGCTACACCTTC. It translates to CASSPLDRGPGYGYTF.

The chain joins TRBV30 to TRBJ2-7; TRBD2 matches at 7 bases. Germline V gives CDR1 GTSNPN, CDR2 SVGIG (reference sequence). The V gene end was trimmed by 3 bases and the J gene end by 6 bases; junction bases not matched to a gene: 5. CDR3 size: 12 residues. CDR3 in amino acids: CAWSRGEIEQYF. The DNA of the CDR3 is TGTGCCTGGAGCCGGGGGGAGATCGAGCAGTACTTC.

CDR3 DNA sequence: TGTGCCAGCAGCTCGCAGGATTCCACTGAAGCTTTCTTT. It translates to CASSSQDSTEAFF. The chain joins TRBV7-9 to TRBJ1-1; the D is unclear. Trimming took 4 bases from V and 4 from J, leaving 10 bases between them. This CDR3 spans 13 amino acids. Per germline, CDR1 SEHNR and CDR2 FQNEAQ (reference sequence).

Turning to this clone: The sample carries other DNA sequences with the same CDR3. The gene calls are TRBV9 and TRBJ2-1, with TRBD2 identical over 8 bases. Germline V gene lookup returns CDR1 SGDLS and CDR2 YYNGEE. This CDR3 has 15 residues. The junction had 3 bases not matched to a gene; V was cut back by 2 bases and J by 2 bases. In DNA form, the CDR3 reads TGTGCCAGCAGCGTCGCGGGAGGCACCTACAATGAGCAGTTCTTC. Its translation is CASSVAGGTYNEQFF.

V and J are TRBV2 and TRBJ1-5; tentatively, D is TRBD1 (5 bases). V lost 3 bases and J 6 bases, leaving 12 bases between the germline ends. The CDR3 runs to 14 residues. Germline V lookup: CDR1 SNHLY, CDR2 FYNNEI. The CDR3 DNA follows: TGTGCCAGCAGTGACAGGGTAGTTGCTCAGCCCCAGCATTTT. Translation gives CASSDRVVAQPQHF.

Concerning this clone: One base away lies a much larger clone, so this may be a sequencing read error. The V gene is TRBV18, the J gene TRBJ2-5, with D tentatively TRBD2 (6 bases). The J call may be in error: the DNA end matches TRBJ2-7 better. Germline V gene sequence: CDR1 KGHSH, CDR2 LQKENI. The CDR3 sequence is 17 residues long. The DNA of the CDR3 is TGTGCCGGCTCACCACGACGAGGCGCGGGGTTAACCTACGAGCAGTACTTC. Amino acid sequence: CAGSPRRGAGLTYEQYF.

V gene TRBV15 combines with J gene TRBJ2-3, with 7 bases matching TRBD2. The CDR3 length is 18 residues. The V segment lost 3 bases and the J segment 3 bases; nucleotides outside the gene matches: 15. Germline values: CDR1 LNHNV, CDR2 YYDKDF (reference sequence). CDR3 coding DNA: TGTGCCACCAGCAGCGGGGCGGGAGCGAATGTGGTAACAGATACGCAGTATTTT. The encoded protein is CATSSGAGANVVTDTQYF.

The rearrangement links TRBV28 to TRBJ2-7; 7 bases align to TRBD2. CDR3 length: 15 residues. V dropped 6 bases and J dropped 2; count of bases not matched to a gene: 10. CDR1 and CDR2 (germline): MDHEN, SYDVKM. CDR3 sequence: CASSPPGGRTYEQYF. The CDR3 DNA follows: TGTGCCAGCAGCCCCCCGGGCGGGAGAACCTACGAGCAGTACTTC.

Concerning this clone itself: A far larger clone is just one base off, so this is likely a read error. Other DNA sequences in the same sample also yield this CDR3. V and J are TRBV27 and TRBJ2-7, with a weak D call TRBD2 (6 bases). V was trimmed by 2 bases and J by 0 bases, leaving 11 bases between them. Germline assignment: CDR1 MNHEY and CDR2 SMNVEV (reference sequence). This CDR3 comprises 15 residues. Written as DNA, the CDR3 is TGTGCCAGCAGTTTAATGGGGGGTATCTCCTACGAGCAGTACTTC. It yields the protein CASSLMGGISYEQYF.

About this clone itself: It differs at one base from a far larger clone, so likely a read error. The rearrangement links TRBV9 to TRBJ2-6, with no clear D. The CDR3 spans 16 residues. Germline CDR1 SGDLS, CDR2 YYNGEE. The CDR3 nucleotides are TGTGCCTGCAGCGTAGGAGTCAACTCTGGGGCCAACGTCCTGACTTTC. Protein sequence: CACSVGVNSGANVLTF.